One and the same sample provided the 32 T cell receptor beta chains below, sequenced in a study of cytomegalovirus exposure and HLA in healthy donors. This PCR relied on a set of 60 Vbeta primers and 13 Jbeta primers. Assay used: immunoSEQ multiplex PCR; TCRdb lists only in-frame clones, some missing. The data contain tens of thousands of clones, 67% of them singletons. Sequencing was performed on PBMCs. All receptors come from a man younger than 45 in good health and CMV-seronegative.

The chain uses TRBV30 and TRBJ2-3; no clear D. CDR1 GTSNPN and CDR2 SVGIG come from the germline V gene (reference sequence). Trimming cost V 0 bases and J 4 bases, with 8 bases left between them. The CDR3 has 13 amino acids. CDR3 residues: CAWSVNSPDTQYF. For the CDR3, the DNA is TGTGCCTGGAGTGTAAACAGCCCAGATACGCAGTATTTT.

This chain uses TRBV4-1 with TRBJ2-5, with 7 bases fitting TRBD2. V dropped 0 bases and J dropped 5; count of bases not matched to a gene: 3. The CDR3 is 14 residues long. CDR1 MGHRA and CDR2 YSYEKL come from the germline V gene. The CDR3 DNA follows: TGCGCCAGCAGCCAAGAAGCGGGGTGGGAGACCCAGTACTTC. Translating it yields CASSQEAGWETQYF.

The rearrangement uses TRBV5-4 and TRBJ2-5, with a tentative D call TRBD1 (5 bases). The CDR3 loop spans 13 amino acids. The V gene's germline CDR1 is SGHNT and CDR2 YYREEE (reference sequence). The V and J ends lost 5 bases and 2 bases respectively, with 10 bases between them. The CDR3 coding sequence is TGTGCCAGCAGTTGGGGCGGACAAGAGACCCAGTACTTC. Protein: CASSWGGQETQYF.

The chain is built from TRBV7-6 and TRBJ1-1; the D is unclear. The length of the CDR3 is 13 residues. Trimming removed 5 bases at V and 1 base at J, with 8 bases between. Germline lookup yields CDR1 SGHVS and CDR2 FNYEAQ. CDR3 coding DNA: TGTGCCAGCAGCAAACCAGGGAACACTGAAGCTTTCTTT. It translates to CASSKPGNTEAFF.

The chain carries TRBV7-2 and TRBJ2-1; D unclear. Germline lookup yields CDR1 SGHTA and CDR2 FQGNSA. V dropped 5 bases and J dropped 6 bases, with 17 bases sitting between them. The CDR3 totals 15 residues. CDR3 in amino acids: CASSGRATSRNEQFF. The CDR3 nucleotides read TGTGCCAGCAGCGGGCGAGCCACCTCCCGCAATGAGCAGTTCTTC.

The rearrangement uses TRBV4-1 and TRBJ2-1, with a tentative D call TRBD1 (5 bases). The CDR3 is 14 residues long. CDR1 is MGHRA, CDR2 YSYEKL, per germline. V lost 0 bases, J lost 6 bases, and 9 bases lay in between. CDR3 DNA: TGCGCCAGCAGCCAAGATCCCAGGGTCAATGAGCAGTTCTTC. Residues: CASSQDPRVNEQFF.

The chain combines TRBV4-1 with TRBJ2-2; D not certain. Trimming removed 0 bases from V and 4 bases from J, with 9 bases in between. From germline, CDR1 is MGHRA and CDR2 YSYEKL. The length of the CDR3 is 15 residues. The CDR3 loop reads CASSQERLLTGELFF. In nucleotides, the CDR3 is TGCGCCAGCAGCCAAGAACGACTCCTCACCGGGGAGCTGTTTTTT.

The chain joins TRBV18 to TRBJ1-6; possibly TRBD1 for D (6 bases). Germline-derived CDR1 and CDR2 are KGHSH and LQKENI. The V gene lost 5 bases and the J gene lost 7 bases, with 12 bases spanning the gap. The CDR3 is 14 amino acids. CDR3 sequence reads: CASSRTAENSPLHF. The CDR3 region has the DNA TGTGCCAGCTCAAGGACAGCGGAGAATTCACCCCTCCACTTT.

This chain links TRBV27 with TRBJ1-1; D is unresolved. Between the trimmed V and J ends, which lost 4 bases and 7 bases, there was a span of 7 bases. The CDR3 covers 11 residues. CDR1 is MNHEY and CDR2 is SMNVEV in the germline V gene (reference sequence). The CDR3 loop reads CASSSPGEAFF. CDR3 bases: TGTGCCAGCAGTTCGCCGGGTGAAGCTTTCTTT.

This clone was counted once. This chain links TRBV30 with TRBJ2-5; the match to TRBD1 covers 11 bases. The germline V gene has CDR1 GTSNPN and CDR2 SVGIG (reference sequence). CDR3 length: 15 residues. J gave up 4 bases and V 3 bases, and 7 bases lay outside the gene matches. The CDR3 DNA sequence: TGTGCCTGGAGGTTAGGACAGGGGGCGGCAGAGACCCAGTACTTC. Its translation is CAWRLGQGAAETQYF.

The V call is TRBV18, the J call TRBJ2-6, with 8 bases identical to TRBD1. The V gene's germline CDR1 is KGHSH and CDR2 LQKENI. V was pared by 0 bases and J by 1 base, with 5 bases of the junction left unmatched. The CDR3 runs 18 residues. The CDR3 protein is CASSPPTGVQSGANVLTF. The CDR3, as DNA: TGTGCCAGCTCACCACCGACAGGGGTTCAGTCTGGGGCCAACGTCCTGACTTTC.

This clone was counted only a few times. The chain carries TRBV2 and TRBJ2-7, with 9 bases fitting TRBD1. V lost 11 bases to trimming and J lost 3 bases; unmatched junction nucleotides: 8. The CDR3 consists of 13 residues. Germline-derived CDR1 and CDR2 are SNHLY and FYNNEI. CDR3 in DNA: TGTGCCGGGTCCGGGACAGGGTTCTACGAGCAGTACTTC. Its protein is CAGSGTGFYEQYF.

Comments on this clone: At one end, the junction sequence differs from germline, possibly due to a read error. This chain joins TRBV2 and TRBJ1-2; maybe TRBD1 (6 bases). The CDR3 runs 13 residues. Germline-derived CDR1 and CDR2 are SNHLY and FYNNEI. CDR3 loop: CASSVQGNSGYTF. CDR3 nucleotide sequence: TGTGCCAGCAGTGTACAGGGAAACTCTGGCTACACCTTC.

The chain uses TRBV6-5 and TRBJ2-5; 8 positions match TRBD2. Germline lookup yields CDR1 MNHEY and CDR2 SVGAGI. This CDR3 spans 13 amino acids. V dropped 6 bases and J dropped 3; count of bases not matched to a gene: 3. Written as DNA, the CDR3 is TGTGCCAGCAGCCCACTAGCGGAAGAGACCCAGTACTTC. This codes for CASSPLAEETQYF.

The rearrangement links TRBV5-1 to TRBJ2-4, with D possibly being TRBD2 (6 bases). This CDR3 has 14 amino acids. Germline V gene lookup returns CDR1 SGHRS and CDR2 YFSETQ. Trimming took off 4 bases at V and 8 bases at J, with 16 bases between the two ends. DNA for the CDR3: TGCGCCAGCAGCAAACAGGAGGGGACGGACATTCAGTACTTC. This sequence encodes CASSKQEGTDIQYF.

The J gene is TRBJ1-5, the V gene TRBV28; TRBD1 agrees at 7 bases. With V trimmed by 6 bases and J by 7 bases, 12 bases remained unmatched. The CDR3 runs to 15 residues. Germline CDR1 MDHEN, CDR2 SYDVKM. This chain's CDR3 is CASSRGQVGQQPQHF. CDR3 in DNA: TGTGCCAGCAGCAGAGGACAGGTTGGTCAACAGCCCCAGCATTTT.

V gene TRBV28 combines with J gene TRBJ1-2; 8 bases match TRBD1. Germline values: CDR1 MDHEN, CDR2 SYDVKM. There are 16 residues in the CDR3. V lost 4 bases, J lost 1 base, and 8 bases stayed unmatched. The CDR3 region is CASSSPFRGLNYGYTF. The DNA for the CDR3 is TGTGCCAGCAGTTCTCCCTTCAGGGGGCTTAACTATGGCTACACCTTC.

The V call is TRBV6-5, the J call TRBJ1-1, with a weak D call TRBD1 (6 bases). Germline CDR1 reads MNHEY; CDR2 reads SVGAGI. Trimming took off 6 bases at V and 7 bases at J, with 12 bases between the two ends. The CDR3 is 12 amino acids. CDR3 coding DNA: TGTGCCAGCAGCCCCGGACAGATTGAAGCTTTCTTT. Translating gives CASSPGQIEAFF.

V usage is TRBV4-1 and J usage is TRBJ1-4, with a possible D match to TRBD1 (5 bases). Trimming removed 4 bases at V and 2 bases at J, with 14 bases between. The V gene's germline CDR1 is MGHRA and CDR2 YSYEKL. The CDR3 runs 16 residues. CDR3 residues: CASSPHQGTTNEKLFF. The CDR3 nucleotides are TGCGCCAGCAGCCCCCATCAGGGCACGACTAATGAAAAACTGTTTTTT.

This sequence joins TRBV30 and TRBJ1-3, with 7 bases fitting TRBD1. There are 14 residues in the CDR3. Unmatched junction bases numbered 10, after V lost 5 bases and J lost 6 bases. Per germline, CDR1 GTSNPN and CDR2 SVGIG (reference sequence). The CDR3 reads CAWCGDRRLNTIYF. CDR3 DNA: TGTGCCTGGTGTGGGGACAGACGATTAAACACCATATATTTT.

The V gene is TRBV6-1, the J gene TRBJ1-2, with 7 bases fitting TRBD1. The CDR3 loop spans 14 amino acids. V was clipped by 1 base and J by 8 bases; unmatched bases: 7. CDR1 is MNHNS and CDR2 is SASEGT in the germline V gene. CDR3 DNA: TGTGCCAGCAGTGAAGGCAGGGGGTCGAGCGGCTACACCTTC. This codes for CASSEGRGSSGYTF.

The V gene is TRBV6-1, the J gene TRBJ1-2, with 9 positions matching TRBD1. CDR1 is MNHNS and CDR2 is SASEGT in the germline V gene. The CDR3 sequence is 13 residues long. V lost 6 bases and J lost 4; bases outside the gene matches: 3. CDR3 nucleotides: TGTGCCAGCAGGTTACAGGGGGCCTATGGCTACACCTTC. Translated, it gives CASRLQGAYGYTF.

The rearrangement uses TRBV6-5 and TRBJ1-3; D is unclear. This CDR3 spans 16 amino acids. Trimming took 0 bases from V and 2 from J, leaving 11 bases between them. Germline lookup yields CDR1 MNHEY and CDR2 SVGAGI. The chain's CDR3 is CASSYSYSATGNTIYF. DNA for the CDR3: TGTGCCAGCAGTTACTCATACAGTGCGACTGGAAACACCATATATTTT.

V is TRBV27 and J is TRBJ2-7, with unresolved D. CDR1 is MNHEY and CDR2 is SMNVEV in the germline V gene (reference sequence). The CDR3 runs to 13 residues. The germline V and J ends were trimmed by 0 bases and 2 bases, with 5 bases remaining between them. This CDR3 reads CASSLSTAYEQYF. CDR3 coding DNA: TGTGCCAGCAGTTTATCCACAGCCTACGAGCAGTACTTC.

The table lists this clone with a few counts. This chain uses TRBV30 with TRBJ1-6; weak D call: TRBD1 (5 bases). V was shortened by 7 bases and J by 5 bases, with 15 bases between the two germline ends. CDR3 size: 14 residues. Germline values: CDR1 GTSNPN, CDR2 SVGIG (reference sequence). CDR3 in DNA: TGTGCCTCACATCCGGGACTCGATAATTCACCCCTCCACTTT. Its protein is CASHPGLDNSPLHF.

The chain joins TRBV19 to TRBJ2-3, with 15 bases that match TRBD2. J was trimmed by 4 bases and V by 3 bases; bases with no gene match: 14. The germline V gene encodes CDR1 LNHDA and CDR2 SQIVND (reference sequence). The CDR3 runs 20 residues. CDR3 sequence: CASSISTWTSGGAYPDTQYF. In nucleotides, the CDR3 is TGTGCCAGTAGTATTTCGACGTGGACTAGCGGGGGGGCCTACCCAGATACGCAGTATTTT.

This rearrangement joins TRBV19 to TRBJ2-1; 8 bases match TRBD2. The length of the CDR3 is 13 residues. Germline V CDR1 and CDR2: LNHDA, SQIVND (reference sequence). V gave up 3 bases and J gave up 14 bases; unmatched junction bases: 9. CDR3 sequence: CASSMARTGGEFF. Here the CDR3 DNA reads TGTGCCAGTAGTATGGCCCGTACGGGAGGGGAGTTCTTC.

The chain recombines TRBV7-9 with TRBJ1-1; 8 bases line up with TRBD1. The CDR3 spans 15 residues. In germline, CDR1 is SEHNR, CDR2 FQNEAQ (reference sequence). Trimming removed 5 bases from V and 0 bases from J; junction bases left unmatched: 5. DNA for the CDR3: TGTGCCAGCAGCGAAGGACAGGGTTTGAACACTGAAGCTTTCTTT. Amino acid sequence: CASSEGQGLNTEAFF.

This chain uses TRBV6-1 with TRBJ2-7; 8 bases line up with TRBD1. V lost 2 bases, J lost 0 bases, and 27 bases stayed unmatched. The CDR3 is made up of 23 amino acids. CDR1 and CDR2 (germline): MNHNS, SASEGT. The CDR3 DNA reads TGTGCCAGCAGTGAAACATGGAATCTACCGGGACAGGTGGGGGGCGGAAACTCCTACGAGCAGTACTTC. Its translation is CASSETWNLPGQVGGGNSYEQYF.

This clone showed up just a few times. The V gene is TRBV30, the J gene TRBJ1-1; D may be TRBD1 (6 bases). This CDR3 is 13 amino acids long. Per germline, CDR1 GTSNPN and CDR2 SVGIG (reference sequence). Trimming took off 5 bases at V and 3 bases at J, with 13 bases between the two ends. The CDR3 is CAWGIGGDTEAFF. The CDR3 region has the DNA TGTGCCTGGGGAATAGGGGGGGACACTGAAGCTTTCTTT.

This clone was counted once. This rearrangement joins TRBV15 to TRBJ1-5; D gene unclear. The CDR3 totals 15 residues. V gave up 0 bases and J gave up 5 bases, with 11 bases separating them. In germline, CDR1 is LNHNV, CDR2 YYDKDF (reference sequence). The CDR3 sequence is CATSRDKDWDQPQHF. The CDR3 coding sequence is TGTGCCACCAGCAGAGATAAGGACTGGGATCAGCCCCAGCATTTT.

The rearrangement links TRBV7-3 to TRBJ2-3; possible D gene TRBD1, 6 bases. The CDR3 contains 15 residues. V lost 0 bases to trimming and J lost 3 bases, with 10 bases between them. From germline, CDR1 is SGHTA and CDR2 FQGTGA. The CDR3 DNA is TGTGCCAGCAGCTTAACGGGGGCAAGGACAGATACGCAGTATTTT. Its translation is CASSLTGARTDTQYF.